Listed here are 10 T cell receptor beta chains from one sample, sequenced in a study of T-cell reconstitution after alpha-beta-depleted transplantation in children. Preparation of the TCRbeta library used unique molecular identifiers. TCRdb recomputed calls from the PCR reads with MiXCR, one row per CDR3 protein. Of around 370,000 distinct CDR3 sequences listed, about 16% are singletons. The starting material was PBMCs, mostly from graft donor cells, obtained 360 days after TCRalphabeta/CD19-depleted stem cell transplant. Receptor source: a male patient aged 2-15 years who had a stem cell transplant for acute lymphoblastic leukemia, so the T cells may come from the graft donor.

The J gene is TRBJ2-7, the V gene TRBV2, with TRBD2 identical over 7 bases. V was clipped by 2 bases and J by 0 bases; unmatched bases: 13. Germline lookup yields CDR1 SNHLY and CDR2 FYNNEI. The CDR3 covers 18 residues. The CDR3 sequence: CASSESKAGRRISYEQYF. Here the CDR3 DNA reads TGTGCCAGCAGTGAAAGTAAAGCGGGACGCCGGATCTCCTACGAGCAGTACTTC. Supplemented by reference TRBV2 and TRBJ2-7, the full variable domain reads EPEVTQTPSHQVTQMGQEVILRCVPISNHLYFYWYRQILGQKVEFLVSFYNNEISEKSEIFDDQFSVERPDGSNFTLKIRSTKLEDSAMYFCASSESKAGRRISYEQYFGPGTRLTVT.

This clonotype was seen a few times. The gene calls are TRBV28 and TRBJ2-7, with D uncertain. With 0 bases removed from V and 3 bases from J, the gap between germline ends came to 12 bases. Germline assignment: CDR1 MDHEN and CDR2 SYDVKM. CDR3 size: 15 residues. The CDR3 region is CASSLWGMGNYEQYF. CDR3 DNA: TGTGCCAGCAGTTTATGGGGGATGGGAAACTACGAGCAGTACTTC.

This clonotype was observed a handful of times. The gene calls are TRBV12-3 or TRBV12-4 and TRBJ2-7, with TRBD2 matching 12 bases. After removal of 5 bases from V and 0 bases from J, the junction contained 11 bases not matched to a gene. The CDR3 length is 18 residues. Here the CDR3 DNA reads TGTGCCAGCAGTAACCTAGCGGGAGGGGACCTAAGCTCCTACGAGCAGTACTTC. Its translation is CASSNLAGGDLSSYEQYF.

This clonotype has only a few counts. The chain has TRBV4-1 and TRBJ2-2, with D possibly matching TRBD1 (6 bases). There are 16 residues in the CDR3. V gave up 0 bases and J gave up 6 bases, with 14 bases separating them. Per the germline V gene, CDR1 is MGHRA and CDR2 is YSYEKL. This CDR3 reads CASSQDFHRAAGELFF. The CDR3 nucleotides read TGCGCCAGCAGCCAAGATTTTCACAGGGCGGCCGGGGAGCTGTTTTTT.

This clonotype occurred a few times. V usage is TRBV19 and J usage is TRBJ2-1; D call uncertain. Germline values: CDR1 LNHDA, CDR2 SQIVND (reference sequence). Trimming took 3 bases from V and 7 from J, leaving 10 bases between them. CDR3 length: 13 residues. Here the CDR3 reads CASSISGKNEQFF. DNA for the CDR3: TGTGCCAGTAGTATCTCAGGAAAGAATGAGCAGTTCTTC.

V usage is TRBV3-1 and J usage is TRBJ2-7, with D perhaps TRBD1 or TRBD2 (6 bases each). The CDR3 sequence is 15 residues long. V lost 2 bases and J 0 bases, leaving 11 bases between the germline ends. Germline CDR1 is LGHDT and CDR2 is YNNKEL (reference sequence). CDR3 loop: CASSQRRGSSYEQYF. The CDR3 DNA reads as TGTGCCAGCAGCCAAAGGAGGGGGAGCTCCTACGAGCAGTACTTC.

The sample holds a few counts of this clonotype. The chain's CDR3 is CASSKTVYSNQPQHF. CDR3 sequence (DNA): TGTGCCAGTAGTAAGACTGTGTATAGCAATCAGCCCCAGCATTTT. The rearrangement uses TRBV19 and TRBJ1-5; D gene uncertain. Trimming shortened V by 4 bases and J by 0 bases, and 10 bases separated the two germline ends. There are 15 residues in the CDR3. CDR1 is LNHDA, CDR2 SQIVND, per germline (reference sequence).

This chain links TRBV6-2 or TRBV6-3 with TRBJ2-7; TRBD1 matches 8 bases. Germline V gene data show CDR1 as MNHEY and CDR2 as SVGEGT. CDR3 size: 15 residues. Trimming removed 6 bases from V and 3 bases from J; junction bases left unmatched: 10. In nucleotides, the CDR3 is TGTGCCAGCAGCTATCTTCAGGGGGCCAACTACGAGCAGTACTTC. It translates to CASSYLQGANYEQYF.

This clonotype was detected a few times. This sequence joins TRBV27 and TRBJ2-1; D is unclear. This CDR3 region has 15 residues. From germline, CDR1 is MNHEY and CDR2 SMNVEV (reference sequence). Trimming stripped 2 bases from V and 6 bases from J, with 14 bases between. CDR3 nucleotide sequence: TGTGCCAGCAGTTTAACTGGAGACCCTTTCAATGAGCAGTTCTTC. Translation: CASSLTGDPFNEQFF.

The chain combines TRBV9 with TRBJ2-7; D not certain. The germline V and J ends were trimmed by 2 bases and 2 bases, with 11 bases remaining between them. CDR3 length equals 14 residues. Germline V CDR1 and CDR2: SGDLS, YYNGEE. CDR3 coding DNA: TGTGCCAGCAGCGTTGCGGACGGAGCCTACGAGCAGTACTTC. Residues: CASSVADGAYEQYF.